These 22 T cell receptor beta chains share one sample of origin, sequenced in a study of blood T cell repertoires in COVID-19. Produced via immunoSEQ multiplex PCR; TCRdb's table is partial and in-frame only. Of 30,000 to 40,000 clones in the sample, roughly 88% were seen once. The sequencing sample was made of peripheral blood. The receptors come from a human donor in a cohort sampled during active COVID-19.

This clone was seen just once. The chain is built from TRBV6-6 and TRBJ2-2; D gene unclear. V was cut by 4 bases and J by 4 bases, with 16 bases left in between. Per the germline V gene, CDR1 is MNHNY and CDR2 is SVGAGI (reference sequence). The length of the CDR3 is 16 residues. The CDR3 loop reads CASSFGRPASTGELFF. Here the CDR3 DNA reads TGTGCCAGCAGTTTCGGTAGACCAGCGAGCACCGGGGAGCTGTTTTTT.

This chain joins TRBV30 and TRBJ2-3, with 14 bases identical to TRBD2. Germline V CDR1 and CDR2: GTSNPN, SVGIG (reference sequence). There are 17 residues in the CDR3. After removal of 2 bases from V and 3 bases from J, the junction contained 7 bases not matched to a gene. This chain's CDR3 is CAWSTGLAGAGTDTQYF. CDR3 coding DNA: TGTGCCTGGAGTACGGGACTAGCGGGAGCGGGGACAGATACGCAGTATTTT.

V is TRBV4-2 and J is TRBJ1-6; 7 bases line up with TRBD1. CDR3 length: 16 amino acids. CDR1 is LGHNA and CDR2 is YNFKEQ in the germline V gene. Unmatched junction bases numbered 2, after V lost 0 bases and J lost 3 bases. DNA of the CDR3: TGTGCCAGCAGCCAAGAACAGGGGAGCTATAATTCACCCCTCCACTTT. As protein: CASSQEQGSYNSPLHF.

V is TRBV18 and J is TRBJ2-2; 15 bases agree with TRBD2. CDR3 length: 19 amino acids. Per germline, CDR1 KGHSH and CDR2 LQKENI. J gave up 2 bases and V 3 bases, and 7 bases lay outside the gene matches. CDR3 DNA: TGTGCCAGCTCACCGCTTTGGACTAGCGGGGGGGTCAACACCGGGGAGCTGTTTTTT. Amino acids: CASSPLWTSGGVNTGELFF.

The chain joins TRBV5-1 to TRBJ1-2, with TRBD1 as a possible D gene (6 bases). The CDR3 is 13 residues long. The V gene's germline CDR1 is SGHRS and CDR2 YFSETQ. V lost 3 bases and J 6 bases, leaving 12 bases between the germline ends. CDR3 sequence reads: CASSSRGSDGYTF. The CDR3 DNA sequence: TGCGCCAGCAGCTCGAGGGGGTCGGATGGCTACACCTTC.

This sequence joins TRBV9 and TRBJ2-1; no clear D gene. Trimming removed 3 bases at V and 8 bases at J, with 18 bases between. Germline CDR1 and CDR2: SGDLS and YYNGEE. The length of the CDR3 is 15 residues. The CDR3 loop reads CASSDPNLNRYEQFF. The CDR3 DNA follows: TGTGCCAGCAGCGATCCCAACCTTAACCGGTATGAGCAGTTCTTC.

The chain uses TRBV15 and TRBJ1-1; D gene uncertain. The CDR3 has 15 amino acids. Trimming pared 0 bases from V and 1 base from J, leaving 9 bases between. Germline values: CDR1 LNHNV, CDR2 YYDKDF (reference sequence). Here the CDR3 reads CATSRDPRQNTEAFF. CDR3 DNA: TGTGCCACCAGCAGAGATCCCAGACAGAACACTGAAGCTTTCTTT.

The chain joins TRBV5-1 to TRBJ2-5; 11 bases map to TRBD2. Looked up from germline, CDR1 is SGHRS and CDR2 is YFSETQ. CDR3 length equals 15 residues. J lost 5 bases, V lost 0 bases, and 3 bases had no gene match. The DNA of the CDR3 is TGCGCCAGCAGCTTGGGTAGCGGGGGGGTCGAGACCCAGTACTTC. Translation gives CASSLGSGGVETQYF.

The chain is built from TRBV3-1 (or the pseudogene TRBV3-2) and TRBJ2-3; 10 bases are a match to TRBD1. Per germline, CDR1 LGHDT and CDR2 YNNKEL (reference sequence). Trimming at V came to 7 bases and at J to 10 bases, leaving 17 bases not matched to a gene. The CDR3 spans 16 residues. CDR3 sequence: CASTRTGTGARGAQYF. DNA for the CDR3: TGTGCCAGCACCCGGACCGGGACAGGGGCCCGGGGGGCGCAGTATTTT.

In this sample, this clone turned up a few times. This chain uses TRBV4-3 with TRBJ2-3; 13 bases map to TRBD2. Trimming removed 1 base from V and 5 bases from J; junction bases left unmatched: 12. The CDR3 consists of 19 residues. Per germline, CDR1 LGHNA and CDR2 YSLEER. CDR3 coding DNA: TGCGCCAGCAGCCAAGCCTTAGGACTAGCGGGGGACACCGGAGATACGCAGTATTTT. Residues: CASSQALGLAGDTGDTQYF.

The chain recombines TRBV14 with TRBJ2-7; TRBD2 matches 11 bases. The trim removed 4 bases at V and 0 bases at J, leaving 8 bases unmatched. Germline V gene sequence: CDR1 SGHDN, CDR2 FVKESK. CDR3 length: 17 residues. CDR3 in DNA: TGTGCCAGCAGCCCGGGACTAGCGGTTAGTCGCTCCTACGAGCAGTACTTC. Translated, it gives CASSPGLAVSRSYEQYF.

This clone was seen only once. The chain is built from TRBV3-1 (or the pseudogene TRBV3-2) and TRBJ2-3; TRBD2 matches at 8 bases. The CDR3 runs to 17 residues. After removal of 4 bases from V and 4 bases from J, the junction contained 13 bases not matched to a gene. Germline loops: CDR1 LGHDT, CDR2 YNNKEL (reference sequence). CDR3 DNA sequence: TGTGCCAGCAGCCCCTGGACTAGCCGGGGGGGGGCAGATACGCAGTATTTT. It translates to CASSPWTSRGGADTQYF.

The chain employs TRBV19 and TRBJ1-5; 11 nucleotides agree with TRBD1. The CDR3 is made up of 14 amino acids. Germline V gene lookup returns CDR1 LNHDA and CDR2 SQIVND (reference sequence). J lost 7 bases, V lost 9 bases, and 8 bases had no gene match. The CDR3 region is CASVGQGARQPQHF. The CDR3 coding sequence is TGTGCCAGCGTCGGACAGGGGGCAAGGCAGCCCCAGCATTTT.

This sequence joins TRBV1 and TRBJ2-3; TRBD2 is the table's D call and was not checked against the DNA. TRBV1 is given as a pseudogene. The CDR3 runs 14 residues. The CDR3 here is CTSSQEYNTDTQYF. In nucleotides, the CDR3 is TGCACCAGCAGCCAAGAGTATAACACAGATACGCAGTATTTT.

The chain combines TRBV19 with TRBJ2-5; TRBD1 might be the D (6 bases). V lost 5 bases to trimming and J lost 7 bases, with 14 bases between them. CDR3 size: 13 residues. Germline CDR1 LNHDA, CDR2 SQIVND (reference sequence). CDR3: CASSRRQDSTQYF. Written as DNA, the CDR3 is TGTGCCAGTAGTCGTAGACAGGACTCGACCCAGTACTTC. Filled out from reference TRBV19 and TRBJ2-5, the complete variable domain reads DGGITQSPKYLFRKEGQNVTLSCEQNLNHDAMYWYRQDPGQGLRLIYYSQIVNDFQKGDIAEGYSVSREKKESFPLTVTSAQKNPTAFYLCASSRRQDSTQYFGPGTRLLVL.

The rearrangement joins TRBV4-3 to TRBJ1-2; D not resolved. Germline loops: CDR1 LGHNA, CDR2 YSLEER. This CDR3 spans 14 amino acids. V was pared by 1 base and J by 2 bases, with 8 bases between. This CDR3 reads CASSQAAENYGYTF. Written as DNA, the CDR3 is TGCGCCAGCAGCCAAGCTGCCGAGAACTATGGCTACACCTTC.

The V gene is TRBV4-3, the J gene TRBJ2-7; 7 bases map to TRBD1. The V gene end was trimmed by 5 bases and the J gene end by 2 bases; junction bases not matched to a gene: 3. Germline lookup yields CDR1 LGHNA and CDR2 YSLEER. This CDR3 region has 13 residues. The CDR3 loop reads CASSYGQAYEQYF. As DNA, the CDR3 is TGCGCCAGCAGCTATGGACAGGCCTACGAGCAGTACTTC.

CDR3: CASRLDRGNNSPLHF. Written as DNA, the CDR3 is TGTGCCAGCAGATTGGACAGGGGGAACAATTCACCCCTCCACTTT. This sequence joins TRBV6-5 and TRBJ1-6; 10 bases match TRBD1. The CDR3 consists of 15 residues. Germline loops: CDR1 MNHEY, CDR2 SVGAGI. J lost 7 bases, V lost 6 bases, and 6 bases had no gene match.

The rearrangement links TRBV27 to TRBJ2-6; no reliable D call. Trimming took off 2 bases at V and 0 bases at J, with 5 bases between the two ends. The CDR3 totals 15 residues. Germline lookup yields CDR1 MNHEY and CDR2 SMNVEV (reference sequence). The CDR3 DNA follows: TGTGCCAGCAGTTTAACCAGCTCTGGGGCCAACGTCCTGACTTTC. Translation: CASSLTSSGANVLTF.

The chain combines TRBV6-1 with TRBJ1-2; D is unclear. V dropped 2 bases and J dropped 8 bases, with 6 bases sitting between them. CDR1 and CDR2 (germline): MNHNS, SASEGT. CDR3 length: 11 amino acids. Here the CDR3 DNA reads TGTGCCAGCAGTGAATTCGTAGGCTACACCTTC. As protein: CASSEFVGYTF.

The V and J genes are TRBV7-9 and TRBJ2-3, with TRBD2 matching 8 bases. Germline loops: CDR1 SEHNR, CDR2 FQNEAQ (reference sequence). CDR3 length: 16 residues. Trimming at V came to 1 base and at J to 2 bases, leaving 5 bases not matched to a gene. The CDR3 DNA follows: TGTGCCAGCAGCTTAGTCACTAGCGGAGTCACAGATACGCAGTATTTT. Its translation is CASSLVTSGVTDTQYF. The whole variable domain, filled in from reference TRBV7-9 and TRBJ2-3, reads DTGVSQNPRHKITKRGQNVTFRCDPISEHNRLYWYRQTLGQGPEFLTYFQNEAQLEKSRLLSDRFSAERPKGSFSTLEIQRTEQGDSAMYLCASSLVTSGVTDTQYFGPGTRLTVL.

This sequence joins TRBV6-6 and TRBJ1-4, with 7 bases fitting TRBD1. Germline CDR1 MNHNY, CDR2 SVGAGI (reference sequence). The J segment lost 8 bases and the V segment lost 5 bases, leaving 2 bases of the junction unmatched. The CDR3 spans 12 residues. The CDR3 DNA is TGTGCCAGCAGTCAGGACAGGGAAAAACTGTTTTTT. This codes for CASSQDREKLFF.